The 5 T cell receptor beta chains given below trace back to one sample, sequenced in a study of blood T cell repertoires in COVID-19. Produced via immunoSEQ multiplex PCR; TCRdb's table is partial and in-frame only. Of 100,000 to 140,000 clones in the sample, over 80% were seen once. What was sequenced was peripheral blood. Receptors were obtained from a woman in her twenties or thirties with acute or convalescent COVID-19.

CDR3 in DNA: TGTGCCAGCATGCCGGGGAGCGGGGGCCGACCGGATACGCAGTATTTT. Amino acid sequence: CASMPGSGGRPDTQYF. This chain uses TRBV27 with TRBJ2-3; TRBD2 matches at 8 bases. The ends lost 7 bases at V and 6 bases at J; junction bases unmatched: 15. CDR1 is MNHEY and CDR2 is SMNVEV in the germline V gene (reference sequence). The CDR3 contains 16 residues.

V gene TRBV9 combines with J gene TRBJ2-5; tentative D call: TRBD2 (6 bases). The V end lost 0 bases, the J end lost 5 bases, and 11 bases lay between the germline ends. The germline CDR1 and CDR2 sequences are SGDLS and YYNGEE. CDR3 length: 14 residues. The CDR3 nucleotides read TGTGCCAGCAGCGTAGTCGGGGGTGGGGAGACCCAGTACTTC. Its translation: CASSVVGGGETQYF.

V and J are TRBV29-1 and TRBJ1-2; weak D call: TRBD1 (5 bases). CDR3 length equals 13 residues. The V end lost 0 bases, the J end lost 7 bases, and 12 bases lay between the germline ends. Germline CDR1 is SQVTM and CDR2 is ANQGSEA. CDR3 residues: CSVEDGGNRGYTF. CDR3 sequence (DNA): TGCAGCGTTGAAGATGGGGGGAATCGTGGCTACACCTTC.

The rearrangement uses TRBV24-1 and TRBJ2-1; 7 nucleotides match TRBD2. This CDR3 is 16 amino acids long. V dropped 1 base and J dropped 6; count of bases not matched to a gene: 8. The V gene's germline CDR1 is KGHDR and CDR2 SFDVKD. In DNA, the CDR3 is TGTGCCACCAGTGATTTTAGAGGGAGGGCCAGCAATGAGCAGTTCTTC. The encoded protein is CATSDFRGRASNEQFF.

The chain is built from TRBV10-3 and TRBJ1-5; 7 nucleotides agree with TRBD1. V shed 10 bases and J 4 bases; nucleotides not matched to a gene: 7. In germline, CDR1 is ENHRY, CDR2 SYGVKD. The CDR3 runs 13 residues. CDR3 region: CATRDRENQPQHF. The CDR3 DNA follows: TGTGCCACTCGGGACAGAGAGAATCAGCCCCAGCATTTT.